This T cell receptor (beta chain) was captured by sequencing in a study of blood T cell repertoires in COVID-19. Background on the study: Both acute and convalescent COVID-19 samples were obtained from the United States, Italy and Spain.

This CDR3 contains 15 residues. V lost 3 bases and J lost 5, with 14 bases in between. CDR1 is SGHTA and CDR2 is FQGNSA in the germline V gene. Authors' methods: Reference gene primers were amplified, and this amplification served to estimate nucleated cell counts. Sequencing was performed with immunoSEQ multiplex PCR; in TCRdb, only in-frame clones are kept and a portion is missing. V and J calls and clone size follow that table, whereas D and trimming were derived from the DNA. This table has 250,000 to 300,000 clones, nearly 90% appearing once. This chain links TRBV7-2 with TRBJ2-1, with a tentative D call TRBD2 (5 bases). Sequenced sample: peripheral blood. The sequence was obtained from a woman in her forties who had recovered from COVID-19. The CDR3 bases are TGTGCCAGCAGCTTCTCCACGGGGAGTAACAATGAGCAGTTCTTC. Translation gives CASSFSTGSNNEQFF.